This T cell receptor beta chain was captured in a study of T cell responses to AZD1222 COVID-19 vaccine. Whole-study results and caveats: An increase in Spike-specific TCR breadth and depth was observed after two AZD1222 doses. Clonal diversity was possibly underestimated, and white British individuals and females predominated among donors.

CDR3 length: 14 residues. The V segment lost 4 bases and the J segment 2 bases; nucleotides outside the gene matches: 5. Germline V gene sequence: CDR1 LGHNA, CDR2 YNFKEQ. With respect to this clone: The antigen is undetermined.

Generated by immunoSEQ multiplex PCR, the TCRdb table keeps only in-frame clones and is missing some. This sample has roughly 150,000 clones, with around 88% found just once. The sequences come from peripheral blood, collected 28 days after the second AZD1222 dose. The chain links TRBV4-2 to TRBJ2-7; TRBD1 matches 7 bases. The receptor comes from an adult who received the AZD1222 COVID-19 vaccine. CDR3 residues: CASSPQGQAYEQYF. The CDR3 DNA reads TGTGCCAGCAGCCCCCAAGGACAGGCCTACGAGCAGTACTTC.